Each of the 31 T cell receptor beta chains below was sequenced from the same sample in a study of blood T cells in healthy people across ages. The authors ran a second PCR of roughly 7 to 11 cycles using a sample-barcoded 5' primer and a J-beta primer mix. MiXCR, run by TCRdb on the 5' RACE reads, gives a single entry per CDR3 protein. Of some 710,000 distinct CDR3 sequences detected, 22% appear once; the ten largest clones hold under 25%. Source material: blood. These receptors were obtained from a man aged 70 or older in good health.

The chain has TRBV19 and TRBJ2-1; 10 nucleotides agree with TRBD1. With V trimmed by 5 bases and J by 6 bases, 4 bases remained unmatched. CDR3 length equals 14 residues. Germline V gene lookup returns CDR1 LNHDA and CDR2 SQIVND (reference sequence). Here the CDR3 reads CASSPGTGANEQFF. In nucleotides, the CDR3 is TGTGCCAGTAGTCCCGGGACAGGGGCCAATGAGCAGTTCTTC. The entire variable domain, with the rest obtained from reference TRBV19 and TRBJ2-1, is as follows: DGGITQSPKYLFRKEGQNVTLSCEQNLNHDAMYWYRQDPGQGLRLIYYSQIVNDFQKGDIAEGYSVSREKKESFPLTVTSAQKNPTAFYLCASSPGTGANEQFFGPGTRLTVL.

In this sample, this clonotype turned up a few times. This chain links TRBV7-6 with TRBJ2-5, with D hard to call. The J call may be in error: the DNA end matches TRBJ2-1 better. This CDR3 has 12 amino acids. Looked up from germline, CDR1 is SGHVS and CDR2 is FNYEAQ. CDR3 DNA: TGTGCCAGCAGCTTTTTATCCAATGAGCAGTTCTTC. Its translation is CASSFLSNEQFF.

The chain combines TRBV5-6 with TRBJ1-5; 8 nucleotides agree with TRBD1. Germline values: CDR1 SGHDT, CDR2 YYEEEE. The CDR3 runs to 17 residues. J gave up 2 bases and V 6 bases, and 13 bases lay outside the gene matches. The CDR3 DNA is TGTGCCAGCAAGCTACAGGGGGGCCCTGACGGCAATCAGCCCCAGCATTTT. Its protein is CASKLQGGPDGNQPQHF.

The sample holds a few counts of this clonotype. The chain combines TRBV7-8 with TRBJ1-5; 9 nucleotides match TRBD1. From germline, CDR1 is SGHVS and CDR2 FQNEAQ. The CDR3 is 15 residues long. Unmatched junction bases numbered 4, after V lost 1 base and J lost 6 bases. The chain's CDR3 is CASSLGGTGTQPQHF. In DNA form, the CDR3 reads TGTGCCAGCAGCTTAGGAGGGACAGGGACTCAGCCCCAGCATTTT.

This clonotype was counted a few times. The chain has TRBV25-1 and TRBJ1-3, with unresolved D. V was trimmed by 4 bases and J by 0 bases, leaving 4 bases between them. CDR1 is MGHDK, CDR2 SYGVNS, per germline. CDR3 length: 13 amino acids. CDR3 sequence: CASSGNSGNTIYF. CDR3 in DNA: TGTGCCAGCAGTGGTAACTCTGGAAACACCATATATTTT.

This clonotype came up a few times. The rearrangement links TRBV4-1 to TRBJ1-2; D call uncertain. This CDR3 is 17 amino acids long. The V end lost 0 bases, the J end lost 1 base, and 15 bases lay between the germline ends. CDR1 is MGHRA and CDR2 is YSYEKL in the germline V gene. The CDR3 coding sequence is TGCGCCAGCAGCCAAGATCTTGCCGGAACCTATAACTATGGCTACACCTTC. This encodes CASSQDLAGTYNYGYTF.

The chain is built from TRBV9 and TRBJ2-5; tentative D call: TRBD2 (6 bases). V dropped 0 bases and J dropped 5 bases, with 14 bases sitting between them. Germline CDR1 and CDR2: SGDLS and YYNGEE. The CDR3 is 15 amino acids. CDR3 bases: TGTGCCAGCAGCGTAGCTTGGAGGGGCGGTGAGACCCAGTACTTC. Its protein is CASSVAWRGGETQYF.

Many counts were recorded for this clonotype. V gene TRBV28 combines with J gene TRBJ2-7, with TRBD1 matching 7 bases. Trimming at V came to 5 bases and at J to 1 base, leaving 5 bases not matched to a gene. CDR1 is MDHEN, CDR2 SYDVKM, per germline. The CDR3 runs 14 residues. The CDR3 reads CASSPRTGSYEQYV. DNA for the CDR3: TGTGCCAGCAGTCCACGGACAGGTTCCTACGAGCAGTACGTC.

V and J are TRBV14 and TRBJ2-3; 9 bases are a match to TRBD2. Germline CDR1 SGHDN, CDR2 FVKESK. The junction had 15 bases not matched to a gene; V was cut back by 6 bases and J by 2 bases. The CDR3 is made up of 18 amino acids. DNA of the CDR3: TGTGCCAGCAGTCGTCTTCTCCTAGCGGGATATTACACAGATACGCAGTATTTT. Its protein is CASSRLLLAGYYTDTQYF.

V is TRBV27 and J is TRBJ2-2, with 8 nucleotides matching TRBD1. The V gene end was trimmed by 2 bases and the J gene end by 3 bases; junction bases not matched to a gene: 5. Germline CDR1 reads MNHEY; CDR2 reads SMNVEV (reference sequence). The CDR3 contains 16 residues. The CDR3 nucleotides are TGTGCCAGCAGTTTAAAGGGGACAGGATACACCGGGGAGCTGTTTTTT. Its translation: CASSLKGTGYTGELFF.

The V gene is TRBV20-1, the J gene TRBJ2-5, with D uncertain. Judging by the DNA end, TRBJ2-7 fits better; the J call may be wrong. CDR3 length equals 13 residues. The germline V gene encodes CDR1 DFQATT and CDR2 SNEGSKA (reference sequence). CDR3 nucleotides: TGCAGTGCTAGATCCGGGTTTGTAGACGAGCAGTACTTC. As protein: CSARSGFVDEQYF.

Points on this clonotype: At one end, the junction sequence differs from germline, possibly due to a read error. This sequence joins TRBV12-3 or TRBV12-4 and TRBJ2-3, with TRBD1 matching 7 bases. The CDR3 spans 15 residues. In nucleotides, the CDR3 is TGTGTCAGCAGTTTCTACAGGGGAGAAACAGATACGCAGTATTTT. Protein: CVSSFYRGETDTQYF.

The rearrangement uses TRBV7-9 and TRBJ2-1; D is undetermined. The DNA end lines up better with TRBJ2-7; the J call may be wrong. Germline loops: CDR1 SEHNR, CDR2 FQNEAQ (reference sequence). The CDR3 has 13 amino acids. For the CDR3, the DNA is TGTGCCAGCAGCTTACGAGCCAACTACGAGCAGTACGTC. Translating it yields CASSLRANYEQYV.

The chain recombines TRBV18 with TRBJ2-3, with 10 bases identical to TRBD2. Unmatched junction bases numbered 3, after V lost 5 bases and J lost 1 base. The CDR3 length is 15 residues. Germline lookup yields CDR1 KGHSH and CDR2 LQKENI. The CDR3 reads CASSIGTSGTDTQYF. CDR3 coding DNA: TGTGCCAGCTCAATAGGGACTAGCGGCACAGATACGCAGTATTTT.

This clonotype has only a few counts. This chain joins TRBV20-1 and TRBJ2-5, with 14 bases lining up with TRBD2. V was pared by 6 bases and J by 0 bases, with 6 bases of the junction left unmatched. The CDR3 is 16 residues long. Germline CDR1 DFQATT, CDR2 SNEGSKA (reference sequence). For the CDR3, the DNA is TGCAGTGCGGGGACTAGCGGGGGTTTGTACCAAGAGACCCAGTACTTC. It translates to CSAGTSGGLYQETQYF.

This clonotype showed up just a few times. V gene TRBV5-1 combines with J gene TRBJ1-1; possibly TRBD1 for D (6 bases). The germline V gene encodes CDR1 SGHRS and CDR2 YFSETQ. Trimming shortened V by 5 bases and J by 5 bases, and 13 bases separated the two germline ends. The CDR3 is 13 amino acids. CDR3: CASRRTEMTEAFF. CDR3 nucleotides: TGCGCCAGCAGAAGGACAGAGATGACTGAAGCTTTCTTT. Variable domain in full (rest from reference TRBV5-1 and TRBJ1-1): KAGVTQTPRYLIKTRGQQVTLSCSPISGHRSVSWYQQTPGQGLQFLFEYFSETQRNKGNFPGRFSGRQFSNSRSEMNVSTLELGDSALYLCASRRTEMTEAFFGQGTRLTVV.

Only a few counts were recorded for this clonotype. The V call is TRBV28, the J call TRBJ1-4; D uncertain. The CDR3 is 14 amino acids. The V end lost 6 bases, the J end lost 0 bases, and 8 bases lay between the germline ends. Germline CDR1 and CDR2: MDHEN and SYDVKM. CDR3 loop: CASSPGPTNEKLFF. In DNA, the CDR3 is TGTGCCAGCAGCCCTGGTCCAACTAATGAAAAACTGTTTTTT.

This clonotype has a handful of counts. The V and J genes are TRBV6-2 or TRBV6-3 and TRBJ2-5; D is unclear. The J call may not be correct, given that the DNA end is closer to TRBJ2-7. Germline V gene lookup returns CDR1 MNHEY and CDR2 SVGEGT. CDR3 length: 14 residues. The CDR3 reads CASMRRGMTNEQYV. The DNA of the CDR3 is TGTGCCAGCATGCGGAGAGGTATGACAAACGAGCAGTACGTC.

The chain recombines TRBV20-1 with TRBJ2-3; a weak D match, TRBD2 (6 bases). Germline CDR1 reads DFQATT; CDR2 reads SNEGSKA (reference sequence). V lost 0 bases, J lost 4 bases, and 8 bases lay in between. The length of the CDR3 is 13 residues. Here the CDR3 DNA reads TGCAGTGCTAGAGATTCGGGGGCAGATACGCAGTATTTT. Translating it yields CSARDSGADTQYF.

As regards this clonotype: Germline and junction disagree at one end, which may indicate a read error. The chain couples TRBV12-3 or TRBV12-4 to TRBJ2-3, with a tentative D call TRBD2 (5 bases). The CDR3 is 14 amino acids. This CDR3 is CASIRGVSTDTEYF. CDR3 DNA sequence: TGTGCCAGCATCCGGGGAGTCAGCACAGATACGGAGTATTTT.

The chain carries TRBV20-1 and TRBJ2-1; D tentatively reads TRBD1 or TRBD2 (6 bases each). CDR3 length: 14 amino acids. The germline CDR1 and CDR2 sequences are DFQATT and SNEGSKA (reference sequence). The germline V and J ends were trimmed by 1 base and 7 bases, with 14 bases remaining between them. This CDR3 reads CSARAFWGANEQFF. As DNA, the CDR3 is TGCAGTGCTAGAGCCTTTTGGGGGGCAAATGAGCAGTTCTTC.

This clonotype was seen only a few times. This chain links TRBV20-1 with TRBJ2-3; 13 nucleotides align to TRBD2. This CDR3 is 17 amino acids long. J gave up 2 bases and V 0 bases, and 5 bases lay outside the gene matches. Germline V gene lookup returns CDR1 DFQATT and CDR2 SNEGSKA (reference sequence). The CDR3: CSARDWGLAGITDTQYF. The CDR3 nucleotides read TGCAGTGCTAGAGATTGGGGACTAGCGGGAATCACAGATACGCAGTATTTT.

The chain joins TRBV4-1 to TRBJ2-5, with D perhaps TRBD1 or TRBD2 (6 bases each). CDR1 is MGHRA, CDR2 YSYEKL, per germline. CDR3 length: 16 residues. The V gene lost 0 bases and the J gene lost 1 base, with 12 bases spanning the gap. DNA of the CDR3: TGCGCCAGCAGCCAAGATGCACGGGGGCGCCAAGAGACCCAGTACTTC. Protein product: CASSQDARGRQETQYF.

This clonotype came up many times. For the CDR3, the DNA is TGCGCCAGCAGCCCCGGGACGGTTGAAAAACTGTTTTTT. The encoded protein is CASSPGTVEKLFF. This chain joins TRBV4-1 and TRBJ1-4; the D gene is possibly TRBD1 (5 bases). Germline V lookup: CDR1 MGHRA, CDR2 YSYEKL. Between the trimmed V and J ends, which lost 4 bases and 7 bases, there was a span of 10 bases. The CDR3 spans 13 residues.

This clonotype was seen repeatedly, ten times or more. The chain couples TRBV12-3 or TRBV12-4 to TRBJ2-5; 7 bases align to TRBD1. The CDR3 spans 13 residues. J gave up 2 bases and V 5 bases, and 2 bases lay outside the gene matches. CDR3 sequence (DNA): TGTGCCAGCAGTGGGACAGAGCAAGAGACCCAGTACTTC. Its translation is CASSGTEQETQYF.

The chain carries TRBV11-2 and TRBJ1-2; D is uncertain. The CDR3 spans 13 residues. Looked up from germline, CDR1 is SGHAT and CDR2 is FQNNGV. V lost 5 bases and J lost 4, with 11 bases in between. The CDR3 sequence is CASSPVGGYGYTF. The DNA for the CDR3 is TGTGCCAGCAGCCCCGTGGGAGGCTATGGCTACACCTTC.

The V gene is TRBV5-1, the J gene TRBJ1-4; the D is unclear. Per the germline V gene, CDR1 is SGHRS and CDR2 is YFSETQ. The CDR3 runs to 15 residues. V lost 0 bases and J 5 bases, leaving 11 bases between the germline ends. CDR3 nucleotides: TGCGCCAGCAGCTTGGAAGCGGCAGAGAATGAAAAACTGTTTTTT. Protein sequence: CASSLEAAENEKLFF.

This sequence joins TRBV13 and TRBJ2-3; D possibly matches TRBD1 or TRBD2 (5 bases each). This CDR3 region has 13 residues. CDR1 is PRHDT and CDR2 is FYEKMQ in the germline V gene (reference sequence). V shed 8 bases and J shed 3 bases, with 12 bases lying between them. Here the CDR3 reads CASLRGWTDTQYF. The DNA for the CDR3 is TGTGCCAGCTTGAGGGGTTGGACAGATACGCAGTATTTT.

There are a few counts of this clonotype. The chain uses TRBV5-1 and TRBJ2-7; D is undetermined. In germline, CDR1 is SGHRS, CDR2 YFSETQ. CDR3 size: 14 residues. Between the trimmed V and J ends, which lost 0 bases and 6 bases, there was a span of 13 bases. The CDR3 nucleotides are TGCGCCAGCAGCTTGGCCGCGACACTGGGCGAGCAGTACTTC. As protein: CASSLAATLGEQYF.

This clonotype was detected a few times. The chain uses TRBV4-2 and TRBJ2-3, with D tentatively TRBD1 or TRBD2 (5 bases each). This CDR3 is 15 amino acids long. The V and J ends lost 1 base and 4 bases respectively, with 12 bases between them. Germline lookup yields CDR1 LGHNA and CDR2 YNFKEQ. The CDR3 DNA follows: TGTGCCAGCAGCCAAGGAGGGTCGGGGCCAGATACGCAGTATTTT. Its translation is CASSQGGSGPDTQYF.

The rearrangement links TRBV7-9 to TRBJ1-2; TRBD1 matches 8 bases. Germline V lookup: CDR1 SEHNR, CDR2 FQNEAQ (reference sequence). The CDR3 is made up of 16 amino acids. J lost 4 bases, V lost 1 base, and 8 bases had no gene match. CDR3 coding DNA: TGTGCCAGCAGCTTAGGACTGACAGGGGAGGTCTATGGCTACACCTTC. Its protein product is CASSLGLTGEVYGYTF.